This T cell receptor beta chain was retrieved from a study of T cell responses to AZD1222 COVID-19 vaccine. General observations from the study: The donor group comprised mostly white British people and more females; the analysis possibly underestimated clonal diversity. Repertoires were collected only later (after the peak T cell response had occurred). Rises in breadth and depth of Spike-specific TCRs came after two AZD1222 doses. Unmutated variant regions are reportedly targeted by nearly half of spike-specific TCRs.

In regard to this clone: The antigen is undetermined.

TCRdb keeps only in-frame clones here, not all; method: immunoSEQ multiplex PCR. The table has roughly 77,000 clones, roughly 86% seen once. V lost 1 base and J lost 6, with 14 bases in between. This CDR3 is built from 16 residues. Looked up from germline, CDR1 is SGDLS and CDR2 is YYNGEE. The sequenced sample was peripheral blood, obtained on day 0 of MenACWY control vaccination. The sequence derives from an adult in good health. This chain uses TRBV9 with TRBJ1-6; no definite D call. Here the CDR3 DNA reads TGTGCCAGCAGCGTACACGCAGCGTCGGGTAATTCACCCCTCCACTTT. Protein: CASSVHAASGNSPLHF.